This T cell receptor (beta chain) was captured by sequencing in a study of identifying expanded T cells in peripheral blood. Here immunoSEQ multiplex PCR was the method, and the copy in TCRdb shows in-frame clones only, minus some. The table has around 100,000 clones, approximately 89% seen once; the top ten hold just over 5.5%. The clonotype comes from a person aged 18 to 75 in good health. The sample consisted of blood.

CDR3 sequence: CAISLTVGNTIYF. The DNA for the CDR3 is TGTGCCATCAGTTTGACAGTGGGAAACACCATATATTTT. The rearrangement links TRBV10-3 to TRBJ1-3; tentatively, D is TRBD1 (5 bases). V lost 5 bases, J lost 4 bases, and 9 bases lay in between. The CDR3 is 13 amino acids. Germline V CDR1 and CDR2: ENHRY, SYGVKD.